Sequencing of this T cell receptor beta chain was carried out in a study of T cell changes during pregnancy in multiple sclerosis. From germline, CDR1 is MNHNS and CDR2 SASEGT. This CDR3 contains 15 residues. V dropped 7 bases and J dropped 4 bases, with 14 bases sitting between them. The data were produced by immunoSEQ multiplex PCR, yet TCRdb's version contains in-frame clones alone and is incomplete. Of fewer than 60,000 clones listed, around 94% were seen once; the top ten hold roughly 0.33%. This rearrangement joins TRBV6-1 to TRBJ1-6; D ambiguous. The starting material was CD4+ T cells from peripheral blood mononuclear cells, obtained in the third trimester of pregnancy. The source is a female donor with multiple sclerosis, enrolled in a pregnancy study. The CDR3 reads CASNPEGGYNSPLHF. Here the CDR3 DNA reads TGTGCCAGCAACCCTGAGGGCGGTTATAATTCACCCCTCCACTTT.